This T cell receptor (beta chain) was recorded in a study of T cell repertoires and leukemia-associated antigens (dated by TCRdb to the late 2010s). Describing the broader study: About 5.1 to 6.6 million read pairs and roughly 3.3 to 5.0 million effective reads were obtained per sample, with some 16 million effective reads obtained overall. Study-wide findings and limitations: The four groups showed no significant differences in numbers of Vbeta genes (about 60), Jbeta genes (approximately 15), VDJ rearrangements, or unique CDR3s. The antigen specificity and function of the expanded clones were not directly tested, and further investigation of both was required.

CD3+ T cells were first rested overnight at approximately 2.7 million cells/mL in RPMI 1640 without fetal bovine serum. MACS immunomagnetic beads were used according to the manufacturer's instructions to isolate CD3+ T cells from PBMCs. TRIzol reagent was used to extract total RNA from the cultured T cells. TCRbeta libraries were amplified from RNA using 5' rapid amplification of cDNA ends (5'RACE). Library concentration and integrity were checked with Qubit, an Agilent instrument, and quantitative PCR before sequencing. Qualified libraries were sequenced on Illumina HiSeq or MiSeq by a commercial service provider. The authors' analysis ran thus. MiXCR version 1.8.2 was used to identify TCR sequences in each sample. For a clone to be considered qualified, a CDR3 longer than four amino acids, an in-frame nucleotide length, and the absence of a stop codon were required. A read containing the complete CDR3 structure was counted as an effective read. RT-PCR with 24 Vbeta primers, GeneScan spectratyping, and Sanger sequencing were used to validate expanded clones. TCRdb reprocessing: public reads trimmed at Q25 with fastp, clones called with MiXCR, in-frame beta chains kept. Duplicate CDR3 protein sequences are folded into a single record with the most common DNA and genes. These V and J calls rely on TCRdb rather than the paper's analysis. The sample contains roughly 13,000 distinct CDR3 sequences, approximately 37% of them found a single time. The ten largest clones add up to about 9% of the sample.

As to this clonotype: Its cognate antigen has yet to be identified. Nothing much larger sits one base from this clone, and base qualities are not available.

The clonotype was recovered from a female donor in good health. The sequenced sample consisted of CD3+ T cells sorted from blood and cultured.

CDR3 protein: CASSPRGAGEQFF. DNA sequence: TGTGCCAGCAGCCCAAGGGGGGCTGGTGAGCAGTTCTTC. The rearranged chain carries TRBV7-8 and TRBJ2-1; the D gene is tentatively TRBD1 or TRBD2, each matching 6 bases. The CDR3 has 13 amino acids, counting the end cysteine and phenylalanine. The sequence is cut down to CDR3 DNA, 39 bases in frame from base 1. V was cut back by 5 bases and J by 9 bases, leaving a gap of 14 bases between them. Taken from the germline V gene, the CDR1 and CDR2 loops are SGHVS and FQNEAQ.